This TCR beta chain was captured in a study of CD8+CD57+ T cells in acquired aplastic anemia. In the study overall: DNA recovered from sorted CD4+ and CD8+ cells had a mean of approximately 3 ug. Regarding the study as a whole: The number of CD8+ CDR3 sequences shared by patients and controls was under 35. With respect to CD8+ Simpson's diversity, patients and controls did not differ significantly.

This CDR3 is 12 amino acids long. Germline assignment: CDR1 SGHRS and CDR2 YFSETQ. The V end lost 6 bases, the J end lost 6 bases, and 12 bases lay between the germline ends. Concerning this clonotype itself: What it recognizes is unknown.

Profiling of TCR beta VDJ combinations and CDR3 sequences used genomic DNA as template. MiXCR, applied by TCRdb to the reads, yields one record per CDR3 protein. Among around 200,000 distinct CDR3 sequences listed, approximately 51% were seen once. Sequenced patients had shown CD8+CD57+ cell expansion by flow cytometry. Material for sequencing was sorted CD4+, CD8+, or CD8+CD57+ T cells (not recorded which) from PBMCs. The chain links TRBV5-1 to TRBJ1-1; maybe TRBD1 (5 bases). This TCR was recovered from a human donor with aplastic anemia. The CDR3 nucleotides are TGCGCCAGCAAAGGGGATCATGCTGAAGCTTTCTTT. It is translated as CASKGDHAEAFF.